This entry lists 27 T cell receptor beta chains sequenced from one sample in a study of T-cell reconstitution after alpha-beta-depleted transplantation in children. Unique molecular identifiers were incorporated when the TCRbeta library was constructed. TCRdb reprocessed the PCR reads via MiXCR and lists one record per CDR3 protein. The data contain some 500,000 distinct CDR3 sequences, about 18% of them singletons. This material consisted of PBMCs from the stem cell graft donor, taken from the stem cell graft. The receptors originated from a human donor who donated a stem cell graft to a child with acute lymphoblastic leukemia.

This chain connects TRBV18 to TRBJ2-1; no clear D gene. Per the germline V gene, CDR1 is KGHSH and CDR2 is LQKENI. The CDR3 sequence is 13 residues long. V lost 2 bases, J lost 6 bases, and 8 bases lay in between. The CDR3 here is CASSPSIRNEQFF. The CDR3 DNA reads TGTGCCAGCTCACCATCCATCCGCAATGAGCAGTTCTTC.

This clonotype was recorded a few times. The chain uses TRBV19 and TRBJ1-1; D ambiguous. The CDR3 has 13 amino acids. CDR1 LNHDA and CDR2 SQIVND come from the germline V gene (reference sequence). V lost 10 bases and J lost 0, with 12 bases in between. The CDR3 sequence is CATSRLMNTEAFF. The DNA of the CDR3 is TGTGCCACCTCTAGGCTGATGAACACTGAAGCTTTCTTT.

The V call is TRBV18, the J call TRBJ1-4; no definite D call. Germline values: CDR1 KGHSH, CDR2 LQKENI. V was cut by 5 bases and J by 3 bases, with 22 bases left in between. The CDR3 has 18 amino acids. The CDR3 region is CASSSLTEDLGANEKLFF. As DNA, the CDR3 is TGTGCCAGCTCATCCTTGACTGAGGACTTAGGAGCTAATGAAAAACTGTTTTTT.

V usage is TRBV7-8 and J usage is TRBJ2-1, with D uncertain. This CDR3 comprises 14 residues. V was trimmed by 4 bases and J by 7 bases, leaving 14 bases between them. Per the germline V gene, CDR1 is SGHVS and CDR2 is FQNEAQ. The CDR3 loop is CASSYQETANEQFF. The CDR3 DNA is TGTGCCAGCAGCTACCAGGAGACGGCGAATGAGCAGTTCTTC.

This clonotype turned up a few times. V usage is TRBV4-1 and J usage is TRBJ1-3; a possible D gene is TRBD1 (6 bases). V was trimmed by 3 bases and J by 2 bases, leaving 14 bases between them. Germline assignment: CDR1 MGHRA and CDR2 YSYEKL. The length of the CDR3 is 16 residues. The CDR3 nucleotides are TGCGCCAGCAGCCAGAGCCGGGGGGCAACTGGAAACACCATATATTTT. The encoded protein is CASSQSRGATGNTIYF.

This clonotype has just a few counts. The rearrangement joins TRBV12-3 or TRBV12-4 to TRBJ2-5, with D hard to call. V lost 5 bases, J lost 7 bases, and 8 bases lay in between. The CDR3 has 11 residues. This CDR3 is CASSMSWTQYF. The CDR3 DNA follows: TGTGCCAGCAGTATGTCATGGACCCAGTACTTC.

The V gene is TRBV20-1, the J gene TRBJ1-5, with no clear D. CDR3 length: 14 amino acids. Germline V gene sequence: CDR1 DFQATT, CDR2 SNEGSKA (reference sequence). The V end lost 2 bases, the J end lost 1 base, and 9 bases lay between the germline ends. In DNA, the CDR3 is TGCAGTGCTAGAACACCCTTGAGCAATCAGCCCCAGCATTTT. Its translation is CSARTPLSNQPQHF.

This clonotype was observed a handful of times. The rearrangement joins TRBV4-1 to TRBJ2-7, with D possibly being TRBD2 (6 bases). CDR3 length: 16 residues. The V end lost 3 bases, the J end lost 4 bases, and 19 bases lay between the germline ends. Germline values: CDR1 MGHRA, CDR2 YSYEKL. CDR3 sequence reads: CASSHPVGGKWYEQYF. The DNA for the CDR3 is TGCGCCAGCAGCCATCCGGTCGGCGGGAAGTGGTACGAGCAGTACTTC.

The chain recombines TRBV20-1 with TRBJ2-1; D remains unclear. The V gene's germline CDR1 is DFQATT and CDR2 SNEGSKA (reference sequence). V dropped 0 bases and J dropped 2 bases, with 11 bases sitting between them. CDR3 length equals 15 residues. The CDR3 sequence: CSARERRKTYNEQFF. The CDR3 region has the DNA TGCAGTGCTAGAGAGCGGCGGAAAACCTACAATGAGCAGTTCTTC.

CDR3 amino acids: CASSHTTSSYNEQFF. In DNA, the CDR3 is TGCGCCAGCAGCCATACTACGAGCTCCTACAATGAGCAGTTCTTC. The chain uses TRBV5-1 and TRBJ2-1, with no clear D. Trimming took off 4 bases at V and 0 bases at J, with 11 bases between the two ends. This CDR3 is 15 amino acids long. Germline lookup yields CDR1 SGHRS and CDR2 YFSETQ.

The chain uses TRBV11-2 and TRBJ2-2; possibly TRBD2 for D (5 bases). The length of the CDR3 is 20 residues. From germline, CDR1 is SGHAT and CDR2 FQNNGV. V was shortened by 4 bases and J by 0 bases, with 24 bases between the two germline ends. Here the CDR3 reads CASSSGNGRSSGTNTGELFF. For the CDR3, the DNA is TGTGCCAGCAGCTCCGGGAACGGTCGGAGTTCTGGTACGAACACCGGGGAGCTGTTTTTT.

J is TRBJ1-5 and V is TRBV20-1; D ambiguous. The germline V and J ends were trimmed by 5 bases and 0 bases, with 14 bases remaining between them. This CDR3 comprises 15 residues. CDR1 is DFQATT and CDR2 is SNEGSKA in the germline V gene (reference sequence). This CDR3 reads CSASTLDYSNQPQHF. For the CDR3, the DNA is TGCAGTGCTTCGACCTTGGATTATAGCAATCAGCCCCAGCATTTT.

This clonotype was counted only a few times. The chain has TRBV3-1 and TRBJ2-7; 10 bases align to TRBD2. The CDR3 consists of 14 residues. Germline-derived CDR1 and CDR2 are LGHDT and YNNKEL (reference sequence). V gave up 5 bases and J gave up 7 bases; unmatched junction bases: 8. CDR3 DNA: TGTGCCAGCAGCTTCCTAGCGGGAGTAGGTGAGCAGTACTTC. This encodes CASSFLAGVGEQYF.

This clonotype was counted a few times. This chain joins TRBV13 and TRBJ1-1; D unclear. V was clipped by 7 bases and J by 0 bases, with 9 bases between them. CDR3 length: 13 amino acids. Germline V CDR1 and CDR2: PRHDT, FYEKMQ (reference sequence). CDR3 protein: CASTFSLNTEAFF. The CDR3 DNA sequence: TGTGCCAGCACCTTCTCCCTGAACACTGAAGCTTTCTTT.

The rearrangement uses TRBV6-6 and TRBJ1-2; D is uncertain. The V gene lost 2 bases and the J gene lost 7 bases, with 11 bases spanning the gap. The CDR3 spans 13 residues. The germline V gene encodes CDR1 MNHNY and CDR2 SVGAGI (reference sequence). The CDR3 region has the DNA TGTGCCAGCAGTTACGAGAACGGATCTGGCTACACCTTC. Protein product: CASSYENGSGYTF.

This clonotype came up a few times. The CDR3 DNA reads TGTGCCAGCAGCTTAGTGGGAACCGGGACTACCTACGAGCAGTACTTC. Its translation: CASSLVGTGTTYEQYF. The V and J genes are TRBV7-9 and TRBJ2-7; 7 bases are a match to TRBD2. This CDR3 comprises 16 residues. Germline V gene sequence: CDR1 SEHNR, CDR2 FQNEAQ (reference sequence). V trimming: 1 base; J trimming: 2 bases; junction bases outside the gene matches: 8.

The chain has TRBV10-2 and TRBJ2-7; D is possibly TRBD1 (5 bases). Per the germline V gene, CDR1 is WSHSY and CDR2 is SAAADI. Trimming pared 6 bases from V and 2 bases from J, leaving 5 bases between. The length of the CDR3 is 11 residues. CDR3 DNA: TGCGCCAGCAGGACAGCCTACGAGCAGTACTTC. As protein: CASRTAYEQYF.

This clonotype was counted a few times. V and J are TRBV12-3 or TRBV12-4 and TRBJ1-5; D is unclear. The V gene lost 4 bases and the J gene lost 6 bases, with 13 bases spanning the gap. The CDR3 length is 14 residues. The CDR3 sequence: CASSWTGSRQPQHF. The CDR3 nucleotides are TGTGCCAGCAGTTGGACGGGTTCGCGTCAGCCCCAGCATTTT.

This clonotype was seen a few times. The chain links TRBV20-1 to TRBJ1-6, with D unclear. The CDR3 length is 14 residues. CDR1 is DFQATT, CDR2 SNEGSKA, per germline (reference sequence). V lost 6 bases to trimming and J lost 8 bases, with 17 bases between them. CDR3 loop: CSALRRRAYSPLHF. CDR3 DNA sequence: TGCAGTGCCCTCAGGCGGAGGGCTTATTCACCCCTCCACTTT.

The genes are TRBV9 and TRBJ2-1; the D gene is possibly TRBD2 (7 bases). Germline lookup yields CDR1 SGDLS and CDR2 YYNGEE. The germline V and J ends were trimmed by 3 bases and 9 bases, with 22 bases remaining between them. This CDR3 region has 16 residues. As DNA, the CDR3 is TGTGCCAGCAGCGAGGGAGGAGGGGGGGCGTTGGGTGAGCAGTTCTTC. It yields the protein CASSEGGGGALGEQFF.

This clonotype turned up a few times. The chain couples TRBV11-1 to TRBJ2-7, with D tentatively TRBD1 (6 bases). CDR3 length: 18 residues. Per the germline V gene, CDR1 is SGHAT and CDR2 is FQDESV (reference sequence). V lost 1 base and J 2 bases, leaving 21 bases between the germline ends. In DNA form, the CDR3 reads TGTGCCAGCAGCTTAGGGGGTTGGAGACAGGTCCCCCCCTACGAGCAGTACTTC. It yields the protein CASSLGGWRQVPPYEQYF.

A few counts support this clonotype. This chain joins TRBV7-3 and TRBJ2-3; D is ambiguous. There are 17 residues in the CDR3. Germline values: CDR1 SGHTA, CDR2 FQGTGA. The V and J ends lost 1 base and 2 bases respectively, with 16 bases between them. CDR3 in amino acids: CASSLRGPPAFTDTQYF. The CDR3 DNA follows: TGTGCCAGCAGCTTAAGAGGACCCCCAGCCTTCACAGATACGCAGTATTTT.

This chain links TRBV29-1 with TRBJ2-3; the D is unclear. Germline loops: CDR1 SQVTM, CDR2 ANQGSEA. CDR3 length: 15 amino acids. V was clipped by 4 bases and J by 4 bases, with 18 bases between them. The CDR3 DNA reads TGCAGCGTTGCAACCATCCTTGCTTGGGCAGATACGCAGTATTTT. Translating it yields CSVATILAWADTQYF.

The V call is TRBV6-1, the J call TRBJ2-1, with D possibly TRBD2 on 6 matching bases. Germline CDR1 MNHNS, CDR2 SASEGT. V lost 5 bases and J lost 8, with 22 bases in between. The CDR3 loop spans 16 amino acids. The CDR3 loop reads CASSPESGGVIDEQFF. In nucleotides, the CDR3 is TGTGCCAGCAGTCCCGAGAGCGGAGGGGTAATCGATGAGCAGTTCTTC.

The V call is TRBV20-1, the J call TRBJ1-4; D is possibly TRBD1 (6 bases). Germline lookup yields CDR1 DFQATT and CDR2 SNEGSKA (reference sequence). The CDR3 is made up of 12 amino acids. With 5 bases removed from V and 7 bases from J, the gap between germline ends came to 11 bases. The DNA of the CDR3 is TGCAGTGCTGGATACAGGGCTGAAAAACTGTTTTTT. It encodes CSAGYRAEKLFF.

This clonotype was seen more than once but under ten times. The V and J genes are TRBV5-1 and TRBJ2-2; TRBD2 aligns across 8 bases. The J segment lost 4 bases and the V segment lost 4 bases, leaving 9 bases of the junction unmatched. This CDR3 has 16 residues. Germline assignment: CDR1 SGHRS and CDR2 YFSETQ. The CDR3 reads CASSRLSGSTTGELFF. The DNA of the CDR3 is TGCGCCAGCAGCCGATTGAGCGGGAGCACCACCGGGGAGCTGTTTTTT.

The genes are TRBV5-6 and TRBJ2-3; D call uncertain. Germline CDR1 SGHDT, CDR2 YYEEEE. V was cut by 1 base and J by 7 bases, with 7 bases left in between. The CDR3 has 12 amino acids. The CDR3 nucleotides read TGTGCCAGCAGCTTGACTCCATATACGCAGTATTTT. Translated: CASSLTPYTQYF.